The 27 T cell receptor beta chains reported below all come from one sample, sequenced in a study of T cell repertoires in cytomegalovirus infection. Each CDR3 protein gets one entry after TCRdb re-called the reads with MiXCR. The sample includes over 450,000 distinct CDR3 sequences, 10% to 12% of them seen just once. The specimen sequenced was PBMCs. These receptors originate from a human donor in good health (CMV status not recorded). Some clones in this sample may be carry-over from other donors' samples.

The chain recombines TRBV4-2 with TRBJ2-7; maybe TRBD1 (6 bases). The CDR3 totals 16 residues. V was cut by 1 base and J by 0 bases, with 13 bases left in between. In germline, CDR1 is LGHNA, CDR2 YNFKEQ. Here the CDR3 reads CASSQARTALSYEQYF. The DNA of the CDR3 is TGTGCCAGCAGCCAAGCAAGGACAGCACTCTCCTACGAGCAGTACTTC.

This clonotype has ten or more counts. The CDR3 DNA follows: TGTGCCAGCAGGGACTGGGGGCTAGCGGTCACAGATACGCAGTATTTT. Translation gives CASRDWGLAVTDTQYF. J is TRBJ2-3 and V is TRBV28; D is possibly TRBD2 (7 bases). CDR3 length: 16 residues. The ends were cut back, 6 bases at V and 2 bases at J, with 18 bases in the middle. CDR1 is MDHEN, CDR2 SYDVKM, per germline.

This clonotype was found many times. J is TRBJ1-6 and V is TRBV3-1, with TRBD1 as a possible D gene (6 bases). Germline V lookup: CDR1 LGHDT, CDR2 YNNKEL (reference sequence). CDR3 length: 17 amino acids. Trimming removed 1 base at V and 7 bases at J, with 17 bases between. The CDR3 protein is CASSQGRFQRGNSPLHF. CDR3 sequence (DNA): TGTGCCAGCAGCCAAGGACGGTTTCAAAGGGGGAATTCACCCCTCCACTTT.

This clonotype was picked up many times. The rearrangement uses TRBV7-2 and TRBJ2-5, with TRBD1 identical over 7 bases. The CDR3 runs to 16 residues. V shed 3 bases and J 0 bases; nucleotides not matched to a gene: 7. Germline lookup yields CDR1 SGHTA and CDR2 FQGNSA. CDR3 loop: CASSLGTRGYQETQYF. The CDR3 region has the DNA TGTGCCAGCAGCTTGGGGACCAGGGGGTACCAAGAGACCCAGTACTTC.

The V call is TRBV9, the J call TRBJ2-2; perhaps TRBD1 as D (5 bases). V lost 3 bases and J 4 bases, leaving 16 bases between the germline ends. Looked up from germline, CDR1 is SGDLS and CDR2 is YYNGEE. The CDR3 runs 16 residues. CDR3 sequence: CASSGARQGATGELFF. The CDR3 DNA follows: TGTGCCAGCAGCGGGGCCAGGCAGGGTGCCACCGGGGAGCTGTTTTTT.

This clonotype has ten or more counts. The chain links TRBV12-3 or TRBV12-4 to TRBJ1-5; D remains unclear. V lost 3 bases, J lost 7 bases, and 7 bases lay in between. This CDR3 contains 12 residues. The CDR3 reads CASSLVRQPQHF. The CDR3 bases are TGTGCCAGCAGTTTGGTACGGCAGCCCCAGCATTTT.

The chain links TRBV13 to TRBJ1-3; the match to TRBD1 covers 7 bases. Per germline, CDR1 PRHDT and CDR2 FYEKMQ (reference sequence). V lost 4 bases and J lost 0; bases outside the gene matches: 6. The CDR3 sequence is 16 residues long. The DNA of the CDR3 is TGTGCCAGCAGCTCTCTCACAGGGGACTCTGGAAACACCATATATTTT. This translates into CASSSLTGDSGNTIYF.

There are many counts of this clonotype. This chain connects TRBV30 to TRBJ2-1; 9 positions agree with TRBD2. V shed 4 bases, J shed 9 bases, and the junction held 10 bases outside the gene matches. Germline CDR1 GTSNPN, CDR2 SVGIG (reference sequence). The CDR3 is 14 amino acids. The CDR3 is CAWMGLAGRSEQFF. The CDR3 DNA follows: TGTGCCTGGATGGGACTAGCAGGTCGCAGTGAGCAGTTCTTC.

The chain uses TRBV20-1 and TRBJ1-2; 8 bases are a match to TRBD1. This CDR3 region has 11 residues. V was clipped by 3 bases and J by 10 bases; unmatched bases: 4. Germline values: CDR1 DFQATT, CDR2 SNEGSKA (reference sequence). The CDR3, as DNA: TGCAGTGCTAGCAGGGGGCTCGACTACACCTTC. This encodes CSASRGLDYTF.

The chain joins TRBV7-4 to TRBJ2-1; the D gene is possibly TRBD2 (5 bases). V lost 8 bases and J 6 bases, leaving 11 bases between the germline ends. This CDR3 comprises 12 residues. Germline CDR1 is SGHVT and CDR2 is SQSDAQ. The chain's CDR3 is CASGERTNEQFF. The DNA of the CDR3 is TGTGCCAGCGGGGAGAGGACCAATGAGCAGTTCTTC. Together with reference TRBV7-4 and TRBJ2-1, the CDR3 gives the full variable domain: GAGVSQSPRYKVAKRGRDVALRCDSISGHVTLYWYRQTLGQGSEVLTYSQSDAQRDKSGRPSGRFSAERPERSVSTLKIQRTEQGDSAVYLCASGERTNEQFFGPGTRLTVL.

This clonotype occurred many times. The chain recombines TRBV7-2 with TRBJ1-6; 8 bases match TRBD1. CDR3 length equals 15 residues. The J segment lost 9 bases and the V segment lost 1 base, leaving 5 bases of the junction unmatched. The V gene's germline CDR1 is SGHTA and CDR2 FQGNSA. The CDR3: CASSLVQGAVSPLHF. CDR3 DNA sequence: TGTGCCAGCAGCTTAGTGCAGGGGGCAGTTTCACCCCTCCACTTT.

Only a few counts were recorded for this clonotype. J is TRBJ2-3 and V is TRBV5-6; D remains ambiguous. CDR1 and CDR2 (germline): SGHDT, YYEEEE. The CDR3 is 16 residues long. V lost 1 base, J lost 0 bases, and 12 bases lay in between. This CDR3 reads CASSLRVVGSTDTQYF. CDR3 nucleotide sequence: TGTGCCAGCAGCTTGAGGGTAGTCGGTAGCACAGATACGCAGTATTTT. Together with reference TRBV5-6 and TRBJ2-3, the CDR3 gives the full variable domain: DAGVTQSPTHLIKTRGQQVTLRCSPKSGHDTVSWYQQALGQGPQFIFQYYEEEERQRGNFPDRFSGHQFPNYSSELNVNALLLGDSALYLCASSLRVVGSTDTQYFGPGTRLTVL.

This clonotype was picked up a small number of times. V usage is TRBV20-1 and J usage is TRBJ1-2; D remains unclear. V was trimmed by 6 bases and J by 7 bases, leaving 18 bases between them. This CDR3 is built from 13 residues. CDR1 is DFQATT and CDR2 is SNEGSKA in the germline V gene (reference sequence). In DNA form, the CDR3 reads TGCAGTGCCACCGCAGAAGGACTTGCTGGCTACACCTTC. Its protein is CSATAEGLAGYTF.

This clonotype appeared many times. V gene TRBV4-1 combines with J gene TRBJ2-1; 7 nucleotides agree with TRBD2. The CDR3 runs 15 residues. CDR1 is MGHRA and CDR2 is YSYEKL in the germline V gene. Losses at the gene ends were 4 bases for V and 5 bases for J; bases not matched to a gene: 8. CDR3 protein: CASSRWGEGNNEQFF. The CDR3, as DNA: TGCGCCAGCAGCCGGTGGGGGGAGGGAAACAATGAGCAGTTCTTC.

The chain is built from TRBV5-6 and TRBJ1-1; 8 bases line up with TRBD1. The CDR3 contains 16 residues. Germline CDR1 is SGHDT and CDR2 is YYEEEE. The ends lost 0 bases at V and 6 bases at J; junction bases unmatched: 10. The DNA for the CDR3 is TGTGCCAGCAGCTTGGGGGGTCCAACAGGGGGAGCTGAAGCTTTCTTT. Its protein product is CASSLGGPTGGAEAFF.

The chain links TRBV15 to TRBJ2-1; no clear D gene. The V and J ends lost 0 bases and 6 bases respectively, with 6 bases between them. This CDR3 comprises 13 residues. Germline CDR1 is LNHNV and CDR2 is YYDKDF (reference sequence). CDR3 protein: CATSRDLVNEQFF. CDR3 nucleotide sequence: TGTGCCACCAGCAGAGATTTAGTCAATGAGCAGTTCTTC.

This clonotype was counted at least ten times. V gene TRBV5-1 combines with J gene TRBJ2-1; 10 nucleotides agree with TRBD2. The germline gives CDR1 SGHRS, CDR2 YFSETQ. V shed 5 bases, J shed 8 bases, and the junction held 10 bases outside the gene matches. The CDR3 has 15 amino acids. The CDR3 coding sequence is TGCGCCAGCAGGCCGCGCCCTAGCGGGAGCGATGAGCAGTTCTTC. Its translation is CASRPRPSGSDEQFF.

This clonotype came up many times. The V and J genes are TRBV6-1 and TRBJ2-1; no definite D call. This CDR3 is built from 18 residues. Trimming removed 6 bases from V and 2 bases from J, with 23 bases in between. The germline V gene encodes CDR1 MNHNS and CDR2 SASEGT. The CDR3 coding sequence is TGTGCCAGCAGCATCCGGGTCTCCTTCTTAAGCGCCTACAATGAGCAGTTCTTC. This sequence encodes CASSIRVSFLSAYNEQFF.

This clonotype has a count of ten or more. The V and J genes are TRBV14 and TRBJ1-1, with D possibly matching TRBD1 (5 bases). The ends were cut back, 5 bases at V and 7 bases at J, with 14 bases in the middle. Germline V lookup: CDR1 SGHDN, CDR2 FVKESK. This CDR3 has 13 amino acids. The DNA for the CDR3 is TGTGCCAGCAGCATCCAACGGGGCGGTGAAGCTTTCTTT. Residues: CASSIQRGGEAFF.

This clonotype was seen at least ten times. This sequence joins TRBV6-1 and TRBJ2-1; TRBD2 is a possible D gene (6 bases). CDR1 is MNHNS and CDR2 is SASEGT in the germline V gene. The CDR3 runs 16 residues. V lost 5 bases and J lost 6, with 20 bases in between. CDR3 loop: CASSNIAASLSNEQFF. In nucleotides, the CDR3 is TGTGCCAGCAGTAATATAGCGGCGTCCCTCTCCAATGAGCAGTTCTTC.

This clonotype was observed many times. V gene TRBV20-1 combines with J gene TRBJ2-1; D is perhaps TRBD2 (6 bases). CDR1 DFQATT and CDR2 SNEGSKA come from the germline V gene (reference sequence). V lost 4 bases and J 5 bases, leaving 18 bases between the germline ends. This CDR3 is 15 amino acids long. The CDR3 protein is CSATLQTSLHNEQFF. The CDR3 bases are TGCAGTGCTACCCTTCAGACTAGTCTCCACAATGAGCAGTTCTTC.

Many counts were recorded for this clonotype. The chain couples TRBV14 to TRBJ1-6; D not certain. The CDR3 contains 15 residues. The V end was cut by 2 bases, the J end by 0 bases, with 5 bases between. The V gene's germline CDR1 is SGHDN and CDR2 FVKESK. CDR3 amino acids: CASSQLSSYNSPLHF. DNA of the CDR3: TGTGCCAGCAGCCAACTGAGCTCCTATAATTCACCCCTCCACTTT. Looking up the rest from reference TRBV14 and TRBJ1-6 gives the full variable domain: EAGVTQFPSHSVIEKGQTVTLRCDPISGHDNLYWYRRVMGKEIKFLLHFVKESKQDESGMPNNRFLAERTGGTYSTLKVQPAELEDSGVYFCASSQLSSYNSPLHFGNGTRLTVT.

This clonotype was found many times. This chain joins TRBV4-1 and TRBJ2-1; 12 bases match TRBD2. The CDR3 totals 19 residues. Germline CDR1 MGHRA, CDR2 YSYEKL. Trimming took 2 bases from V and 4 from J; bases not matched to a gene: 12. In DNA, the CDR3 is TGCGCCAGCAGCCAATACCCCCGGACTAGCGGGAATAGATACAATGAGCAGTTCTTC. As protein: CASSQYPRTSGNRYNEQFF.

This clonotype was counted between two and nine times. The chain joins TRBV20-1 to TRBJ2-7; D uncertain. This CDR3 has 13 amino acids. Trimming shortened V by 6 bases and J by 3 bases, and 15 bases separated the two germline ends. CDR1 is DFQATT and CDR2 is SNEGSKA in the germline V gene (reference sequence). DNA of the CDR3: TGCAGTGCCCGGCCAGAAGCCGACTACGAGCAGTACTTC. As protein: CSARPEADYEQYF.

In its sample, this clonotype was seen a few times. The rearrangement links TRBV20-1 to TRBJ2-2, with 8 nucleotides matching TRBD2. V lost 7 bases and J lost 0; bases outside the gene matches: 7. Per germline, CDR1 DFQATT and CDR2 SNEGSKA (reference sequence). This CDR3 is 15 amino acids long. This CDR3 reads CSVRVSGTNTGELFF. CDR3 coding DNA: TGCAGTGTTCGGGTTAGCGGGACGAACACCGGGGAGCTGTTTTTT.

This clonotype has a handful of counts. The chain recombines TRBV20-1 with TRBJ2-2; no firm D call. V gave up 6 bases and J gave up 4 bases, with 12 bases separating them. The CDR3 consists of 13 residues. CDR1 and CDR2 from the germline V gene are DFQATT and SNEGSKA (reference sequence). CDR3 loop: CSAPLSSTGELFF. The CDR3 DNA reads TGCAGTGCCCCCCTTTCCAGCACCGGGGAGCTGTTTTTT.

There are a few counts of this clonotype. V and J are TRBV5-4 and TRBJ2-1; D possibly corresponds to TRBD1 (6 bases). Germline-derived CDR1 and CDR2 are SGHNT and YYREEE (reference sequence). Deletions cut 4 bases from V and 5 bases from J, with 13 bases between. The CDR3 is made up of 14 amino acids. The CDR3 nucleotides read TGTGCCAGCAGCCTCGACAGGACAAACAATGAGCAGTTCTTC. Its translation is CASSLDRTNNEQFF.